This T cell receptor beta chain was recovered during a study of siplizumab effects on memory and regulatory T cells. Germline V gene sequence: CDR1 SGHNT, CDR2 YENEEA. V shed 1 base, J shed 2 bases, and the junction held 4 bases outside the gene matches. The CDR3 totals 16 residues. Clones were read by immunoSEQ multiplex PCR, and TCRdb kept only the in-frame ones, dropping some. The sample lists 55,000 to 65,000 clones; approximately 97% were seen once. The material sequenced was naive CD8+ T cells sorted from blood. The gene calls are TRBV11-3 and TRBJ2-3; 9 bases align to TRBD2. The receptor comes from a human donor in good health. As DNA, the CDR3 is TGTGCCAGCAGCTTAGTAGCGGGAGAGCACACAGATACGCAGTATTTT. Translation gives CASSLVAGEHTDTQYF. The full variable domain, its missing parts supplied by reference TRBV11-3 and TRBJ2-3, is EAGVVQSPRYKIIEKKQPVAFWCNPISGHNTLYWYLQNLGQGPELLIRYENEEAVDDSQLPKDRFSAERLKGVDSTLKIQPAELGDSAVYLCASSLVAGEHTDTQYFGPGTRLTVL.